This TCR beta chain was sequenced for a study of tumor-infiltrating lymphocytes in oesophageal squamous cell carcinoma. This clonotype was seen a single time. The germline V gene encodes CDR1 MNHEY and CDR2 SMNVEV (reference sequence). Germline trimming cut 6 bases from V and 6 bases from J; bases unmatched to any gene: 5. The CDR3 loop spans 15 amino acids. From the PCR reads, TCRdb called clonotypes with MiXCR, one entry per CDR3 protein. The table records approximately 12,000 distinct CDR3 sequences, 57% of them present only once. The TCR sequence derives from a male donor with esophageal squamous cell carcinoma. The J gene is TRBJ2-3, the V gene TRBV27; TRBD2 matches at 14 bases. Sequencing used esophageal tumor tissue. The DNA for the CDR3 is TGTGCCAGCAGCGGACGGACTAGCGGGGGGGATACGCAGTATTTT. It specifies CASSGRTSGGDTQYF.